Detailed here is one T cell receptor beta chain. This entry comes from a study of T-cell memory formation after mild COVID-19. Each CDR3 protein gets one entry after TCRdb re-called the 5' RACE reads with MiXCR. The table shows 150,000 or so distinct CDR3 sequences, with about a third occurring only once. Trimming stripped 1 base from V and 0 bases from J, with 13 bases between. Germline V gives CDR1 SEHNR, CDR2 FQNEAQ (reference sequence). The CDR3 runs to 17 residues. The chain carries TRBV7-9 and TRBJ2-1; D tentatively fits TRBD1 or TRBD2 (5 bases each). This TCR was recovered from an adult woman who had mild COVID-19 (a few samples of this study predate the infection). Cell type and time point are not known. The sequenced sample consisted of PBMCs or a T cell subset sorted from them (not recorded which). For the CDR3, the DNA is TGTGCCAGCAGCTTAGGTCTGGCAGGGAGCTCCTACAATGAGCAGTTCTTC. Its translation: CASSLGLAGSSYNEQFF. Using reference TRBV7-9 and TRBJ2-1 for the parts outside the CDR3, the full variable domain is DTGVSQNPRHKITKRGQNVTFRCDPISEHNRLYWYRQTLGQGPEFLTYFQNEAQLEKSRLLSDRFSAERPKGSFSTLEIQRTEQGDSAMYLCASSLGLAGSSYNEQFFGPGTRLTVL.